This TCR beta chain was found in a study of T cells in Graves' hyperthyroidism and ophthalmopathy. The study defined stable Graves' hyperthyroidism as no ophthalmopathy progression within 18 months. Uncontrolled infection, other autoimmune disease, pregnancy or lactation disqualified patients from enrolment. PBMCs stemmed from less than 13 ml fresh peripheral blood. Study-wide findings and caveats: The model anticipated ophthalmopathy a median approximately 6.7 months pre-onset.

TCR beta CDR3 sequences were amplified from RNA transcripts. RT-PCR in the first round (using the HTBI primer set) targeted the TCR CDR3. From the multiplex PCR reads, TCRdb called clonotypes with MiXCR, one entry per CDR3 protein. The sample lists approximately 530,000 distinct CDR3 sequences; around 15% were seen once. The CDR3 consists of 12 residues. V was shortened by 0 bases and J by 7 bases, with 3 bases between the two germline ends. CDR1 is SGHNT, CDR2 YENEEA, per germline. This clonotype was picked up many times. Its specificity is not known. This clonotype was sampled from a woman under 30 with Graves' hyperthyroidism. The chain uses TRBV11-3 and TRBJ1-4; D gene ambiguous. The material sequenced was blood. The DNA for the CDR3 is TGTGCCAGCAGCTTAGATGGTGAAAAACTGTTTTTT. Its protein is CASSLDGEKLFF.